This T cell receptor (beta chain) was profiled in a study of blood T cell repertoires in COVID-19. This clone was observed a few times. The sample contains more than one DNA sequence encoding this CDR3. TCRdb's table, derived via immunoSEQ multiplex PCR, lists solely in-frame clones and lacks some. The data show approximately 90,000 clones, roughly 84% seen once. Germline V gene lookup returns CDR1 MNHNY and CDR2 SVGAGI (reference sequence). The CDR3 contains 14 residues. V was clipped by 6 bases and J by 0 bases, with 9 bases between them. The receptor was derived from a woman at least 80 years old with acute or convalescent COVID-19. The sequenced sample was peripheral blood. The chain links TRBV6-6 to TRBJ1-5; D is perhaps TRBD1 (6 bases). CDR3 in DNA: TGTGCCAGCAGACGACAGGTTAGCAATCAGCCCCAGCATTTT. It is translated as CASRRQVSNQPQHF.